Below are 30 T cell receptor beta chains sequenced from a single sample in a study of CD8+CD57+ T cells in acquired aplastic anemia. Profiles of TCR beta VDJ and CDR3 were generated from a genomic DNA template. TCRdb called the reads again in MiXCR, with one record for every CDR3 protein. The table lists 200,000 to 250,000 distinct CDR3 sequences, approximately 57% of them singletons. The material sequenced was sorted CD4+, CD8+, or CD8+CD57+ T cells (not recorded which) from PBMCs. The origin of the receptors is a human donor in good health.

A note on this clonotype: The junction departs from germline at one end; a sequencing error may be responsible. The chain is built from TRBV7-8 and TRBJ2-5, with unresolved D. This CDR3 contains 13 residues. Germline V CDR1 and CDR2: SGHVS, FQNEAQ. This CDR3 reads CASGLERQETQYF. CDR3 nucleotide sequence: TGTGCCAGCGGCTTAGAAAGACAAGAGACCCAGTACTTC.

This chain joins TRBV10-3 and TRBJ2-5; 7 bases fit TRBD2. The V gene's germline CDR1 is ENHRY and CDR2 SYGVKD. V lost 0 bases, J lost 1 base, and 2 bases stayed unmatched. The CDR3 loop spans 15 amino acids. The CDR3 loop reads CAISESGGLQETQYF. CDR3 nucleotide sequence: TGTGCCATCAGTGAGTCGGGAGGGCTCCAAGAGACCCAGTACTTC.

This rearrangement joins TRBV5-1 to TRBJ2-7, with TRBD2 matching over 12 bases. This CDR3 comprises 15 residues. Germline V gene lookup returns CDR1 SGHRS and CDR2 YFSETQ. The ends lost 4 bases at V and 12 bases at J; junction bases unmatched: 14. CDR3 residues: CASSPWTSGNGARYF. The CDR3 DNA reads as TGCGCCAGCAGCCCTTGGACTAGCGGGAACGGCGCGCGGTACTTC.

A single count supports this clonotype. The CDR3 ends on some other residue instead of the conserved phenylalanine or tryptophan, so this is likely a read error. No DNA is shown, since the ends of the CDR3 on it are uncertain; the CDR3 is the one TCRdb lists. The rearrangement joins TRBV7-3 to TRBJ2-7; the table's TRBD2 call for D was not verified on the DNA. The CDR3 totals 11 residues, both ends included. Germline assignment: CDR1 SGHTA and CDR2 FQGTGA. The CDR3 loop reads CASSFWGLAGG.

The chain combines TRBV5-4 with TRBJ2-5; 8 nucleotides line up with TRBD2. The CDR3 has 15 amino acids. With 2 bases clipped from V and 5 bases from J, the junction kept 8 bases outside the gene matches. Germline CDR1 SGHNT, CDR2 YYREEE (reference sequence). The CDR3 region has the DNA TGTGCCAGCAGCTTCGGGGGGGATGTGAGGGAGACCCAGTACTTC. It encodes CASSFGGDVRETQYF.

The chain employs TRBV19 and TRBJ2-7; perhaps TRBD1 as D (5 bases). The length of the CDR3 is 15 residues. V shed 0 bases and J shed 2 bases, with 11 bases lying between them. In germline, CDR1 is LNHDA, CDR2 SQIVND (reference sequence). CDR3 nucleotides: TGTGCCAGTAGTATAGACCACAGGATCCCCTACGAGCAGTACTTC. The encoded protein is CASSIDHRIPYEQYF.

In nucleotides, the CDR3 is TGTGCCAGCAGTTTCGAAGGGACCACTGAAGCTTTCTTT. Protein: CASSFEGTTEAFF. The V call is TRBV12-3 or TRBV12-4, the J call TRBJ1-1, with a tentative D call TRBD1 (5 bases). This CDR3 comprises 13 residues. Between the trimmed V and J ends, which lost 3 bases and 4 bases, there was a span of 9 bases.

This clonotype was recorded at least ten times. The chain combines TRBV4-1 with TRBJ1-5; D is uncertain. CDR3 size: 12 residues. V lost 5 bases to trimming and J lost 7 bases, with 9 bases between them. Germline assignment: CDR1 MGHRA and CDR2 YSYEKL. DNA for the CDR3: TGCGCCAGCAGCATGAGTGGACAGCCCCAGCATTTT. The encoded protein is CASSMSGQPQHF.

Note on this clonotype: A junction end diverges from the germline sequence, so it may reflect a read error. The J gene is TRBJ2-2, the V gene TRBV24-1; D perhaps matches TRBD1 (5 bases). The CDR3 runs to 13 residues. CDR1 and CDR2 from the germline V gene are KGHDR and SFDVKD. CDR3 DNA: TGCGCCACCAGGAATACAGGTGCCTGGGAGCTGTTTTTT. As protein: CATRNTGAWELFF.

The chain carries TRBV15 and TRBJ1-5; unclear D gene. The CDR3 is 17 residues long. Germline lookup yields CDR1 LNHNV and CDR2 YYDKDF (reference sequence). Trimming left V 0 bases short and J 0 bases short, with 12 bases between. Here the CDR3 DNA reads TGTGCCACCAGCAGAGAGGGGTGGGGATATAGCAATCAGCCCCAGCATTTT. Amino acid sequence: CATSREGWGYSNQPQHF.

This clonotype was seen repeatedly, ten times or more. This chain joins TRBV12-5 and TRBJ1-5; D unclear. The V end was cut by 4 bases, the J end by 7 bases, with 17 bases between. Per the germline V gene, CDR1 is LGHNT and CDR2 is FRNRAP. The CDR3 loop spans 15 amino acids. The CDR3 reads CASGSEVLMGQPQHF. The CDR3, as DNA: TGTGCTAGTGGTTCTGAGGTCTTGATGGGGCAGCCCCAGCATTTT.

This sequence joins TRBV10-2 and TRBJ2-3; the match to TRBD2 covers 7 bases. The CDR3 is 15 residues long. Germline trimming cut 10 bases from V and 6 bases from J; bases unmatched to any gene: 16. Germline V CDR1 and CDR2: WSHSY, SAAADI. This chain's CDR3 is CATRLVGGGLDTQYF. The DNA for the CDR3 is TGCGCCACCAGGCTAGTGGGGGGGGGTCTCGATACGCAGTATTTT.

This clonotype was counted ten times or more. This chain joins TRBV27 and TRBJ2-3; D not certain. The germline CDR1 and CDR2 sequences are MNHEY and SMNVEV (reference sequence). Trimming took off 6 bases at V and 11 bases at J, with 15 bases between the two ends. CDR3 size: 12 residues. CDR3 residues: CASRAAGLGQYF. CDR3 nucleotides: TGTGCCAGCAGGGCCGCAGGTTTGGGGCAGTATTTT.

A single count supports this clonotype. V usage is TRBV4-2 and J usage is TRBJ2-1, with 10 bases fitting TRBD2. CDR1 and CDR2 from the germline V gene are LGHNA and YNFKEQ. The V gene end was trimmed by 3 bases and the J gene end by 4 bases; junction bases not matched to a gene: 6. CDR3 size: 16 residues. This chain's CDR3 is CASSHPLAGEYNEQFF. Here the CDR3 DNA reads TGTGCCAGCAGCCACCCCCTAGCGGGAGAGTACAATGAGCAGTTCTTC.

This clonotype was observed a handful of times. This chain links TRBV10-3 with TRBJ1-2; a weak D match, TRBD1 (5 bases). Trimming stripped 3 bases from V and 4 bases from J, with 12 bases between. This CDR3 is built from 14 residues. Germline CDR1 is ENHRY and CDR2 is SYGVKD. This CDR3 reads CAISENPTVYGYTF. The CDR3 region has the DNA TGTGCCATCAGTGAAAACCCGACAGTCTATGGCTACACCTTC.

The sample holds many counts of this clonotype. This chain joins TRBV7-9 and TRBJ2-7, with D uncertain. The CDR3 runs 13 residues. Trimming cost V 3 bases and J 1 base, with 7 bases left between them. The germline gives CDR1 SEHNR, CDR2 FQNEAQ (reference sequence). This CDR3 reads CASSLSESYEQYF. In nucleotides, the CDR3 is TGTGCCAGCAGCTTGAGCGAATCCTACGAGCAGTACTTC. Together with reference TRBV7-9 and TRBJ2-7, the CDR3 gives the full variable domain: DTGVSQNPRHKITKRGQNVTFRCDPISEHNRLYWYRQTLGQGPEFLTYFQNEAQLEKSRLLSDRFSAERPKGSFSTLEIQRTEQGDSAMYLCASSLSESYEQYFGPGTRLTVT.

The V call is TRBV19, the J call TRBJ1-1, with 7 bases matching TRBD1. The ends lost 3 bases at V and 1 base at J; junction bases unmatched: 5. Germline CDR1 is LNHDA and CDR2 is SQIVND (reference sequence). This CDR3 is built from 15 residues. The CDR3, as DNA: TGTGCCAGTAGTATTAAGGGGGCAGGGAACACTGAAGCTTTCTTT. This translates into CASSIKGAGNTEAFF.

As to this clonotype: At one end, the junction sequence differs from germline, possibly due to a read error. The chain recombines TRBV29-1 with TRBJ2-7, with a weak D call TRBD2 (6 bases). CDR3 size: 12 residues. Per the germline V gene, CDR1 is SQVTM and CDR2 is ANQGSEA. DNA for the CDR3: TGCAGCGCCAGCAGAGATAGCGGAGCTCTTAACTTC. Translating gives CSASRDSGALNF.

The V gene is TRBV24-1, the J gene TRBJ2-5; TRBD1 might be the D (6 bases). Germline CDR1 and CDR2: KGHDR and SFDVKD. Trimming removed 5 bases at V and 3 bases at J, with 15 bases between. The CDR3 is made up of 15 amino acids. The CDR3 here is CATSGTPGQEETQYF. CDR3 in DNA: TGTGCCACCAGTGGAACTCCGGGACAAGAAGAGACCCAGTACTTC.

This clonotype came up many times. V is TRBV20-1 and J is TRBJ2-6; TRBD1 matches 9 bases. V was clipped by 2 bases and J by 1 base; unmatched bases: 9. The V gene's germline CDR1 is DFQATT and CDR2 SNEGSKA (reference sequence). The CDR3 sequence is 18 residues long. DNA for the CDR3: TGCAGTGCTAGATCGGGGGACAGGGTGGTTTCTGGGGCCAACGTCCTGACTTTC. Translation: CSARSGDRVVSGANVLTF.

This clonotype has at least ten counts. The chain carries TRBV3-1 and TRBJ2-7; 11 nucleotides align to TRBD2. V lost 4 bases, J lost 2 bases, and 1 base stayed unmatched. This CDR3 contains 14 residues. Germline V gives CDR1 LGHDT, CDR2 YNNKEL (reference sequence). The CDR3 DNA reads as TGTGCCAGCAGCCCACTAGCGGGAGCCTACGAGCAGTACTTC. It yields the protein CASSPLAGAYEQYF.

The V call is TRBV15, the J call TRBJ2-7; 9 nucleotides line up with TRBD2. CDR1 is LNHNV and CDR2 is YYDKDF in the germline V gene (reference sequence). With V trimmed by 1 base and J by 4 bases, 5 bases remained unmatched. This CDR3 is built from 15 residues. CDR3 protein: CATSRVGGGGYEQYF. DNA for the CDR3: TGTGCCACCAGCAGAGTCGGCGGGGGGGGATACGAGCAGTACTTC.

This clonotype was seen a few times. This sequence joins TRBV20-1 and TRBJ2-5, with a weak D call TRBD2 (6 bases). The CDR3 sequence is 15 residues long. Germline CDR1 is DFQATT and CDR2 is SNEGSKA (reference sequence). The V and J ends lost 1 base and 5 bases respectively, with 17 bases between them. DNA for the CDR3: TGCAGTGCTAGAGTTCCTGCGGGGCTCAGGGAGACCCAGTACTTC. It codes for CSARVPAGLRETQYF.

Details on this clonotype: A junction end diverges from the germline sequence, so it may reflect a read error. The rearrangement links TRBV5-1 to TRBJ2-1, with D uncertain. This CDR3 has 15 amino acids. Germline lookup yields CDR1 SGHRS and CDR2 YFSETQ. The CDR3 is CASSYGPSGGNERFF. DNA of the CDR3: TGCGCCAGCAGCTACGGGCCCTCGGGCGGCAATGAGCGGTTCTTC.

The J gene is TRBJ2-3, the V gene TRBV7-9; D uncertain. The CDR3 consists of 13 residues. The V end lost 5 bases, the J end lost 2 bases, and 8 bases lay between the germline ends. Per germline, CDR1 SEHNR and CDR2 FQNEAQ (reference sequence). The CDR3 region has the DNA TGTGCCAGCAGCCAGTGGCCCACAGATACGCAGTATTTT. Its protein product is CASSQWPTDTQYF.

In this sample, this clonotype turned up many times. Given a much more abundant clone one base away, this may be a read error. The chain is built from TRBV7-7 and TRBJ1-3; D is undetermined. The CDR3 is made up of 15 amino acids. Germline CDR1 and CDR2: SSHAT and FNYEAQ (reference sequence). The CDR3 region is CASSLDDGPGSTIYF. In DNA form, the CDR3 reads TGTGCTAGCAGCTTAGATGACGGCCCTGGAAGCACCATATATTTT.

Details on this clonotype: One end of the junction varies from germline; a read error may be responsible. The CDR3: CASSHSGRVYNEPQHF. In nucleotides, the CDR3 is TGTGCCAGCAGCCATTCAGGGAGGGTGTACAATGAGCCCCAGCATTTT. The J gene is TRBJ1-5, the V gene TRBV7-9; tentative D call: TRBD1 (5 bases). The CDR3 sequence is 16 residues long. The germline V gene has CDR1 SEHNR and CDR2 FQNEAQ (reference sequence).

The rearrangement joins TRBV5-1 to TRBJ1-2; D is perhaps TRBD1 (5 bases). The germline V and J ends were trimmed by 6 bases and 8 bases, with 17 bases remaining between them. Germline V gene data show CDR1 as SGHRS and CDR2 as YFSETQ. This CDR3 has 13 amino acids. This CDR3 reads CASTVAGLDGYTF. The CDR3 coding sequence is TGCGCCAGCACCGTAGCGGGGCTCGACGGCTACACCTTC.

V usage is TRBV20-1 and J usage is TRBJ2-3; D is possibly TRBD2 (6 bases). V was cut by 3 bases and J by 7 bases, with 20 bases left in between. Germline-derived CDR1 and CDR2 are DFQATT and SNEGSKA (reference sequence). The CDR3 is made up of 15 amino acids. Here the CDR3 reads CSARALEGTHYTQYF. The CDR3 nucleotides are TGCAGTGCTAGGGCCCTGGAGGGCACACACTATACGCAGTATTTT.

This clonotype was counted many times. The chain joins TRBV20-1 to TRBJ1-2; TRBD1 is a possible D gene (6 bases). The V end lost 6 bases, the J end lost 7 bases, and 24 bases lay between the germline ends. CDR1 and CDR2 from the germline V gene are DFQATT and SNEGSKA (reference sequence). The CDR3 totals 15 residues. The CDR3 loop reads CSARGEGGRALGYTF. In nucleotides, the CDR3 is TGCAGTGCCCGGGGGGAGGGGGGGAGGGCGCTTGGCTACACCTTC.